A selection of T cell receptor beta chains follows, all from one sample in a study of T cell repertoires in cytomegalovirus infection. TCRdb reanalysed the reads using MiXCR and keeps one entry per CDR3 protein. Counted here are about 740,000 distinct CDR3 sequences, approximately 34% occurring once; the ten biggest clones make up under 3%. The sequencing input was PBMCs. These receptors originate from a human donor in good health (CMV status not recorded). Some clones in this sample may be carry-over from other donors' samples. Both conserved end residues are part of each CDR3. The D gene is left open where the match is weak. Rows give clone size only sometimes, using once, few, many, or a class for an expanded clone.

J: TRBJ2-1
D: -
V: TRBV7-6
size: -
DNA: TGTGCCAGCAGCGCGCCCCGGGAAAATGATACGTTCTTC
CDR3: CASSAPRENDTFF

J: TRBJ1-5
D: -
V: TRBV7-2
size: many
DNA: TGTGCCAGCAGCTTAGGGCGCTTTAGGGGCAATCAGCCCCAGCATTTT
CDR3: CASSLGRFRGNQPQHF

J: TRBJ1-3
D: -
V: TRBV18
size: -
DNA: TGTGCCAGCTACTTCCAGGGACGAGGGACTGGAAACACCATATATTTT
CDR3: CASYFQGRGTGNTIYF

J: TRBJ2-7
D: -
V: TRBV7-9
size: -
DNA: TGTGCCAGCAGCTTATCTCTCGACGAGCAGTACTTC
CDR3: CASSLSLDEQYF

J: TRBJ1-2
D: -
V: TRBV7-9
size: -
DNA: TGTGCCAGCAGCTTTAAGGGGTCGAGAGGCTTTGGATATGGCTACACCTTC
CDR3: CASSFKGSRGFGYGYTF

J: TRBJ2-3
D: -
V: TRBV28
size: few
DNA: TGTGCCAGCAGTCCGTGGGCATTTGAGGAGCGGGCGGTAACAGATACGCAGTATTTT
CDR3: CASSPWAFEERAVTDTQYF

J: TRBJ1-5
D: TRBD1
V: TRBV10-3
size: -
DNA: TGTGCCATCAGTGAGGACCAGACAGGGGGCGATCAGCCCCAGCATTTT
CDR3: CAISEDQTGGDQPQHF

J: TRBJ2-7
D: -
V: TRBV6-2/TRBV6-3
size: many
DNA: TGTGCCAGCAGTTACCGGGACAACTCCTACGAGCAGTACTTC
CDR3: CASSYRDNSYEQYF

J: TRBJ1-1
D: -
V: TRBV11-1
size: -
DNA: TGTGCCAGCAGCTACGGGGGGTACACTGAAGCTTTCTTT
CDR3: CASSYGGYTEAFF

J: TRBJ1-2
D: TRBD1
V: TRBV12-3/TRBV12-4
size: -
DNA: TGTGCCAGCAGTACAGGGGTCGTTAACTATGGCTACACCTTC
CDR3: CASSTGVVNYGYTF

J: TRBJ2-6
D: -
V: TRBV6-1
size: few
DNA: TGTGCCAGCAGTGAAGAAGACTCTGGGGCCAACGTCCTGACTTTC
CDR3: CASSEEDSGANVLTF

J: TRBJ2-2
D: TRBD1
V: TRBV6-1
size: -
DNA: TGTGCCACCCGGGACAGGGCGAACACCGGGGAGCTGTTTTTT
CDR3: CATRDRANTGELFF

J: TRBJ1-3
D: -
V: TRBV19
size: -
DNA: TGTGCCAGTATTATGTCCGGAGGCTCTGGAAACACCATATATTTT
CDR3: CASIMSGGSGNTIYF

J: TRBJ2-1
D: -
V: TRBV27
size: -
DNA: TGTGCCAGCAGCGGGAGTAACCCCTACAATGAGCAGTTATTT
CDR3: CASSGSNPYNEQLF

J: TRBJ2-7
D: TRBD1
V: TRBV28
size: few
DNA: TGTGCCAGCAGTTTAGGTGGACAGGGGGCCAACGAGCAGTACTTC
CDR3: CASSLGGQGANEQYF

J: TRBJ1-5
D: -
V: TRBV28
size: -
DNA: TGTGCCAGCAGTTTAACGGTGGGGGGTATAGCGAGCAATCAGCCCCAGCATTTT
CDR3: CASSLTVGGIASNQPQHF

J: TRBJ2-7
D: -
V: TRBV6-5
size: few
DNA: TGTGCCAGCAGTTACGGGGGGCCGCCTCTGTCCTACGAGCAGTACTTC
CDR3: CASSYGGPPLSYEQYF

J: TRBJ1-2
D: -
V: TRBV18
size: -
DNA: TGTGCCAGCTCACCCACCGGACAGTCTGGCGGCTACACCTTC
CDR3: CASSPTGQSGGYTF

J: TRBJ2-1
D: -
V: TRBV7-6
size: many
DNA: TGTGCCAGCAGCTTAGATCCGAGACTCGGACTTTACAATGAGCAGTTCTTC
CDR3: CASSLDPRLGLYNEQFF

J: TRBJ1-4
D: -
V: TRBV28
size: -
DNA: TGTGCCAGCAGTTCCCGGCGACAGAAATACTATGAAAAACTGTTTTTT
CDR3: CASSSRRQKYYEKLFF

J: TRBJ2-3
D: -
V: TRBV24-1
size: -
DNA: TGTGCCACCAGTGATTTGAACTACGGCCTCGGAGCAGATACGCAGTATTTT
CDR3: CATSDLNYGLGADTQYF

J: TRBJ1-1
D: -
V: TRBV28
size: -
DNA: TGTGCCAGCAGTTCCCCCGGGCGTTCCACTGAAGCTTTCTTT
CDR3: CASSSPGRSTEAFF

J: TRBJ1-5
D: -
V: TRBV7-8
size: many
DNA: TGTGCCAGCAGCTTACTCACAGGGCGTGTGGGCAATCAGCCCCAGCATTTT
CDR3: CASSLLTGRVGNQPQHF

J: TRBJ1-1
D: -
V: TRBV7-9
size: few
DNA: TGTGCCAGCAGCTTACATTGGACTGAAGCTTTCTTT
CDR3: CASSLHWTEAFF

J: TRBJ1-2
D: TRBD1
V: TRBV15
size: -
DNA: TGTGCCACCAGCAGAGACTCCTGGGACAGGGGTGACTATGGCTACACCTTC
CDR3: CATSRDSWDRGDYGYTF

J: TRBJ2-1
D: -
V: TRBV29-1
size: -
DNA: TGCAGCGTTTTTAATGGGGCCTTGGTGAATGAGCAGTTCTTC
CDR3: CSVFNGALVNEQFF

J: TRBJ1-5
D: -
V: TRBV5-3
size: few
DNA: TGTGCCAGAAGCTCGGTGGCCAGCTATCAGCCCCAGCATTTT
CDR3: CARSSVASYQPQHF

J: TRBJ1-1
D: -
V: TRBV29-1
size: -
DNA: TGCAGCGTTCGGGATATGCGTCCGACGAACACTGAAGCTTTCTTT
CDR3: CSVRDMRPTNTEAFF

J: TRBJ1-4
D: -
V: TRBV7-4
size: few
DNA: TGTGCCAGCAGCTTATATGGGTCTAATGAAAAACTGTTTTTT
CDR3: CASSLYGSNEKLFF

J: TRBJ2-1
D: TRBD1
V: TRBV29-1
size: -
DNA: TGCAGCGTTGAAGGATTGGACAGGTTGAGCTCCTACAATGAGCAGTTCTTC
CDR3: CSVEGLDRLSSYNEQFF

J: TRBJ2-3
D: -
V: TRBV28
size: few
DNA: TGTGCCAGCAGTTCCGACGGGGCCGTAGATACGCAGTATTTT
CDR3: CASSSDGAVDTQYF

J: TRBJ2-5
D: TRBD2
V: TRBV12-3/TRBV12-4
size: -
DNA: TGTGCCAGCAGTCTCAGCGGGAGGGTACCATCCCAGTACTTC
CDR3: CASSLSGRVPSQYF

J: TRBJ2-5
D: TRBD1
V: TRBV5-1
size: -
DNA: TGCGCCAGCATCCTGGCCGGGACAGAAAAAGAGACCCAGTACTTC
CDR3: CASILAGTEKETQYF

J: TRBJ2-2
D: -
V: TRBV7-9
size: -
DNA: TGTGCCAGCAGCTTAGGGTCGGGGCAGAGGTACACCGGGGAGCTGTTTTTT
CDR3: CASSLGSGQRYTGELFF

J: TRBJ2-3
D: TRBD2
V: TRBV4-2
size: -
DNA: TGTGCCAGCAGCCGGGCTAGCGGGAGTGAGGATACGCAGTATTTT
CDR3: CASSRASGSEDTQYF

J: TRBJ1-3
D: -
V: TRBV12-3/TRBV12-4
size: -
DNA: TGTGCCAGCAGTGACTTCCAGGGGCCCTCTGGAAACACCATATATTTT
CDR3: CASSDFQGPSGNTIYF

J: TRBJ2-1
D: -
V: TRBV7-8
size: many
DNA: TGTGCCAGCAGCTTAGTGAAGGCACTTGATGAGCAGTTCTTC
CDR3: CASSLVKALDEQFF

J: TRBJ1-5
D: -
V: TRBV20-1
size: -
DNA: TGCAGTGCTAGAGATCCGGTCCCTCAAGGGGGTCTTAGCAATCAGCCCCAGCATTTT
CDR3: CSARDPVPQGGLSNQPQHF

J: TRBJ2-3
D: TRBD2
V: TRBV18
size: -
DNA: TGTGCCAGCTCACCACTGCCTAGCGGGAGGAAGACAGATACGCAGTATTTT
CDR3: CASSPLPSGRKTDTQYF

J: TRBJ2-3
D: TRBD2
V: TRBV4-1
size: -
DNA: TGCGCCAGCAGCCAAGATGGACTAGCGGGGGCCTCCACAGATACGCAGTATTTT
CDR3: CASSQDGLAGASTDTQYF

J: TRBJ1-3
D: -
V: TRBV20-1
size: -
DNA: TGCAGTGCCCTGGACCCTTCCTCTGGAAACACCACATATTTT
CDR3: CSALDPSSGNTTYF

J: TRBJ1-5
D: TRBD1
V: TRBV27
size: once
DNA: TGTGCCATCAGTTTCTCTGGACAGGGGGAACAGCCCCAGCATTTT
CDR3: CAISFSGQGEQPQHF

J: TRBJ2-1
D: TRBD2
V: TRBV19
size: -
DNA: TGTGCCAGTAGGGCCGCCGGGACTAGTGGTCCGAACTACAATGAGCAGTTCTTC
CDR3: CASRAAGTSGPNYNEQFF

J: TRBJ1-2
D: -
V: TRBV19
size: -
DNA: TGTGCCAGTAGTATCTTCGGCCTGGGGAGCTACACCTTC
CDR3: CASSIFGLGSYTF

J: TRBJ1-1
D: TRBD1
V: TRBV28
size: few
DNA: TGTGCCAGCAGTCGAAGACAGGGGGTCGGCACTGAAGCTTTCTTT
CDR3: CASSRRQGVGTEAFF

J: TRBJ1-1
D: -
V: TRBV28
size: few
DNA: TGTGCCAGCAGTCACATGAACACTGAAGCTTTCTTT
CDR3: CASSHMNTEAFF

J: TRBJ1-5
D: -
V: TRBV7-9
size: -
DNA: TGTGCCAGCAGCTTATCAAGCAGGAGCAATCAGCCCCAGCATTTT
CDR3: CASSLSSRSNQPQHF

J: TRBJ2-7
D: -
V: TRBV16
size: -
DNA: TGTGCCAGCAGCCAACCGACAACTTCCTACGAGCAGTACTTC
CDR3: CASSQPTTSYEQYF

J: TRBJ2-5
D: TRBD2
V: TRBV5-4
size: -
DNA: TGTGCCAGCAGCCCGGAGGCTAGCGGCCAAGAGACCCAGTACTTC
CDR3: CASSPEASGQETQYF